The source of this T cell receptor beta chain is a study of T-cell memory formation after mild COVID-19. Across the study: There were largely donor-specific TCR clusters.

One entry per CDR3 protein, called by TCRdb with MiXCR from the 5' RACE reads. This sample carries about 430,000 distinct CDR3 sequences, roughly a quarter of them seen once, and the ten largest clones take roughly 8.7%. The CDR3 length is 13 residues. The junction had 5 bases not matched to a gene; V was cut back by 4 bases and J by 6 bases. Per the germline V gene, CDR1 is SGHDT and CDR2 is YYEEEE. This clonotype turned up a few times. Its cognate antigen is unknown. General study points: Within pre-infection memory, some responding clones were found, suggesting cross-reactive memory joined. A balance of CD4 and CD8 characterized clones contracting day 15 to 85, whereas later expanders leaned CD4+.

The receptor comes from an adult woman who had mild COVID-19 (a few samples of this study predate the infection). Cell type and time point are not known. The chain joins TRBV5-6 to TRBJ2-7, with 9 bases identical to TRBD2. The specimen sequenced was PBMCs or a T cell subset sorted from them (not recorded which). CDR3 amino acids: CASSQGLAPEQYF. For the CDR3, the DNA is TGTGCCAGCAGCCAGGGACTAGCCCCCGAGCAGTACTTC. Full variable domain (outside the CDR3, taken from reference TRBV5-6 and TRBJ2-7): DAGVTQSPTHLIKTRGQQVTLRCSPKSGHDTVSWYQQALGQGPQFIFQYYEEEERQRGNFPDRFSGHQFPNYSSELNVNALLLGDSALYLCASSQGLAPEQYFGPGTRLTVT.